This record concerns one T cell receptor (beta chain) sequence. Clones were sequenced by immunoSEQ multiplex PCR, and TCRdb holds only the in-frame ones, with some missing. The table has under 65,000 clones, 90% seen once. The data were obtained in a study of control samples from healthy donors and cancer patients. CDR3 length: 15 amino acids. CDR1 SNHLY and CDR2 FYNNEI come from the germline V gene. The germline V and J ends were trimmed by 0 bases and 8 bases, with 16 bases remaining between them. Material for sequencing was PBMCs. This clonotype was obtained from a woman between 50 and 59 years old with colorectal cancer. The chain links TRBV2 to TRBJ1-1; TRBD1 is a possible D gene (6 bases). The DNA for the CDR3 is TGTGCCAGCAGTGAAGCGTCAACAGGGTGGGCGGAAGCTTTCTTT. Protein product: CASSEASTGWAEAFF.